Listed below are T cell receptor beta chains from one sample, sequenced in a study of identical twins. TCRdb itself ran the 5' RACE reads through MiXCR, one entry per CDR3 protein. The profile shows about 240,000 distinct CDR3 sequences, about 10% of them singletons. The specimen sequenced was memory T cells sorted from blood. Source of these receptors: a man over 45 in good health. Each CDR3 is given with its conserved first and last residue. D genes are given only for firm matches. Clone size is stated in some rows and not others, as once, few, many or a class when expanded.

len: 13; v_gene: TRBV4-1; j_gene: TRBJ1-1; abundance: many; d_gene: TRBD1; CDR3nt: TGCGCCAGCAGCCTCACAGGGGTAGCTGAAGCTTTCTTT; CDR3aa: CASSLTGVAEAFF
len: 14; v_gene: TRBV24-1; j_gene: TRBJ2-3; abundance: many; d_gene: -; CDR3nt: TGTGCCACCAGTCAGGGCTCTAGCACAGATACGCAGTATTTT; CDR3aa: CATSQGSSTDTQYF
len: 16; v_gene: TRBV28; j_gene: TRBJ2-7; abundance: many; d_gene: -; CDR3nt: TGTGCCAGCAGCTTAGTCTCCCTAGCTGGCTCCTACGAGCAGTACTTC; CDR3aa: CASSLVSLAGSYEQYF
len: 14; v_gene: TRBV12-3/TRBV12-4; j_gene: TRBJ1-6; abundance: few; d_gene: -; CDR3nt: TGTGCCAGCACCCCCGGGGGGGATAATTCACCCCTCCACTTT; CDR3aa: CASTPGGDNSPLHF
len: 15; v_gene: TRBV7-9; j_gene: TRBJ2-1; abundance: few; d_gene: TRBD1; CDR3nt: TGTGCCAGCAGCCTCCTCCGGGACAGGGGCCATGAGCAGTTCTTC; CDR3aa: CASSLLRDRGHEQFF
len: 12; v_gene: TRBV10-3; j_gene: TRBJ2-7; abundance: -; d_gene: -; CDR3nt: TGTGCCATCGGGAGGCAGGGCCACGAGCAGTACTTC; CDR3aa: CAIGRQGHEQYF
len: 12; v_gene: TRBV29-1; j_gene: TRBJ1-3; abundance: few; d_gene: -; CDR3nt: TGCAACATTGCGTTCTCTGGAAACACCATATATTTT; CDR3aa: CNIAFSGNTIYF
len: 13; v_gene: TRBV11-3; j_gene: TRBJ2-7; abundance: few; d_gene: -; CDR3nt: TGTGCCAGCAGCCCGACGGCAGGGGAAAAGCAGTACTTC; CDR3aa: CASSPTAGEKQYF
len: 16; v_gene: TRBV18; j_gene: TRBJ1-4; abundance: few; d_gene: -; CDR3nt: TGTGCCAGCTCACCACCGGCGGGCTCAACTAATGAAAAACTGTTTTTT; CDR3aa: CASSPPAGSTNEKLFF
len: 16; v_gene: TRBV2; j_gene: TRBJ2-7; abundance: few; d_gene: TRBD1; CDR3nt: TGTGCCAGCAGTGAAGGGAGGACAGGGGCTGGCTACGAGCAGTACTTC; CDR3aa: CASSEGRTGAGYEQYF
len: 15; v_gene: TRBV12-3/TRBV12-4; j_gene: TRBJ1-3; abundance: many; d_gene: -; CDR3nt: TGTGCCAGCACCCAAGGACCGAACTCTGGAAACACCATATATTTT; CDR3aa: CASTQGPNSGNTIYF
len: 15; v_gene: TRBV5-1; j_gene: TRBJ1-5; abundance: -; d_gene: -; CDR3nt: TGCGCCAGCAGCTCTTCGGGTATGGGCAATCAGCCCCAGCATTTT; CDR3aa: CASSSSGMGNQPQHF
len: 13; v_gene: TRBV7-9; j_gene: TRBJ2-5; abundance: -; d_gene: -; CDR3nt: TGTGCCAGCAGCCGCGGGCGGAGCGAGACCCAGTACTTC; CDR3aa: CASSRGRSETQYF
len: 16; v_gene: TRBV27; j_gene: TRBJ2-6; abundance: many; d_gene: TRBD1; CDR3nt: TGTGCCAGCAGGGGGGACAGGAGCTCTGGGGCCAACGTCCTGACTTTC; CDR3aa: CASRGDRSSGANVLTF
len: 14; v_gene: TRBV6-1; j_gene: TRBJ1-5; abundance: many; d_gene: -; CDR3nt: TGTGCCAGCAGCGCTAGGAGGAGCAATCAGCCCCAGCATTTT; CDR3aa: CASSARRSNQPQHF
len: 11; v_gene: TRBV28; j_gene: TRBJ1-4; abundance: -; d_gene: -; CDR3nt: TGTGCCAGCAGTTTCAAGGAAAAACTGTTTTTT; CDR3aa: CASSFKEKLFF
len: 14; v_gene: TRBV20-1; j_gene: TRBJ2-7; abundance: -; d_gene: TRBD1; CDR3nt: TGCAGTGCTAGAGTCCGGACAGGATCCTACGAGCAGTACTTC; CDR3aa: CSARVRTGSYEQYF
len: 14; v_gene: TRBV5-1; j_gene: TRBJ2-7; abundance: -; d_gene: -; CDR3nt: TGCGCCAGCAGCTTTATATCGACAGGATCCGAGCAGTACTTC; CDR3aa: CASSFISTGSEQYF
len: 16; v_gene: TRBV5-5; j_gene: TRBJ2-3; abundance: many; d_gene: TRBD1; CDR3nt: TGTGCCAGCAGCAAAGACAGGGGTACTCACACAGATACGCAGTATTTT; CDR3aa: CASSKDRGTHTDTQYF
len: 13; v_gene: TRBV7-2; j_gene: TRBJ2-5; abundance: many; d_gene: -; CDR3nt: TGTGCCAGCAGTTCAGGGGGGGCCGAAACCCAGTACTTC; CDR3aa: CASSSGGAETQYF
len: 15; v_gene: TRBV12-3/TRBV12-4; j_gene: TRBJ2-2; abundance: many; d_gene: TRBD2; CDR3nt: TGTGCCAGCAGTTTCAAGCGGGGGGACACCGGGGAGCTGTTTTTT; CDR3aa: CASSFKRGDTGELFF
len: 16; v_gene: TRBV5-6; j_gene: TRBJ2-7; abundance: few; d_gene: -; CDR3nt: TGTGCCAGCAGCCGGCCAGGGGGGGACGGGAAGAACGAGCAGTACTTC; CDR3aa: CASSRPGGDGKNEQYF
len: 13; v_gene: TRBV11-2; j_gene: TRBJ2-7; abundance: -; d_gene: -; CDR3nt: TGTGCCAGCAGCTTGAGTCCCCAGACCGAGCAGTACTTC; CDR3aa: CASSLSPQTEQYF
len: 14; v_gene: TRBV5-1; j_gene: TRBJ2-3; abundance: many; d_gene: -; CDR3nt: TGCGCCAGCAGCTTGGGGGCTAGCACAGATACGCAGTATTTT; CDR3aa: CASSLGASTDTQYF
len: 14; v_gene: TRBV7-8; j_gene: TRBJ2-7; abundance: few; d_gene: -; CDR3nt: TGTGCCAGCAGCTTAGCATCAGTGTCCTACGAGCAGTACTTC; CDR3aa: CASSLASVSYEQYF
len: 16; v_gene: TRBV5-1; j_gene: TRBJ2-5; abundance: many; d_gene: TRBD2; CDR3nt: TGCGCCAGCAGCTTGGGCGCACTAGCGGGGCAAGAGACCCAGTACTTC; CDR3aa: CASSLGALAGQETQYF
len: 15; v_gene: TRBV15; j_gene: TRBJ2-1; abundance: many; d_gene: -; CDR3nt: TGTGCCACCAGCAGAGGGGGAGGCAGGGTCGGTGAGCAGTTCTTC; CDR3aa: CATSRGGGRVGEQFF
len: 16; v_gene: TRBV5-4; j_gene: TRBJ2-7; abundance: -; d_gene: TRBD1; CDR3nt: TGTGCCAGCAGCTTGCACAGCGGACAGGAGTCCTACGAGCGGTACTTC; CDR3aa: CASSLHSGQESYERYF
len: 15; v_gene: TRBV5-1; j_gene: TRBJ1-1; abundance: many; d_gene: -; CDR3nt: TGCGCCAGCAGCTTGGTTCCCGAGGCCAACACTGAAGCTTTCTTT; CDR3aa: CASSLVPEANTEAFF
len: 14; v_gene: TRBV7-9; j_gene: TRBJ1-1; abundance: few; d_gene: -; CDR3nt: TGTGCCAGCAGCTTGTCCCAAATAAGGACTGAAGCTTTCTTT; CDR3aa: CASSLSQIRTEAFF
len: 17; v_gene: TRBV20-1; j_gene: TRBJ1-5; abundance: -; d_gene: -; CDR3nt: TGCAGTGCTAGAGATCTTAGAGACAGATATAGCAATCAGCCCCAGCATTTT; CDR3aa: CSARDLRDRYSNQPQHF
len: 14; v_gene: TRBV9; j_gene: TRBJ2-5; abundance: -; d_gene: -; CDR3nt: TGTGCCAGCAGCGTAAATTCAGGGAAGGGGACCCAGTACTTC; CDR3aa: CASSVNSGKGTQYF
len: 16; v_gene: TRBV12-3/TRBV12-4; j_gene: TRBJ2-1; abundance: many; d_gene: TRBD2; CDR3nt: TGTGCCAGCAGTTTGACGGTAGCGGGGTTGAATAATGAGCAGTTCTTC; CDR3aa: CASSLTVAGLNNEQFF
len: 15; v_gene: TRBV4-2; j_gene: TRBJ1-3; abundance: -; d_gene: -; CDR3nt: TGTGCCAGCAGCCAAGAGGGAACTGCTGGAAACACCATATATTTT; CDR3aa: CASSQEGTAGNTIYF
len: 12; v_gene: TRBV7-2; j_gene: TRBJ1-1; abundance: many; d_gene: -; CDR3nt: TGTGCCAGCAGCTTATGGACAGACGAAGCTTTCTTT; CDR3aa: CASSLWTDEAFF
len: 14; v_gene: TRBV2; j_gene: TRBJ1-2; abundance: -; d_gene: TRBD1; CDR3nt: TGTGCCAGCAGTGAGAGGGGGCCGAACTATGGCTACACCTTC; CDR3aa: CASSERGPNYGYTF
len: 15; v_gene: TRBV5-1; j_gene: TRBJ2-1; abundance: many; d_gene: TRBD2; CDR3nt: TGCGCCAGCAGCGAAACTAGCGGGAGTAACAATGAGCAGTTCTTC; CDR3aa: CASSETSGSNNEQFF
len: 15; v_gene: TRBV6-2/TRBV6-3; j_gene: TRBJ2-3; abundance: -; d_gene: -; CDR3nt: TGTGCCAGCAGCTACCTGGGGCCTAGCACAGATACGCAGTATTTT; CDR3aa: CASSYLGPSTDTQYF
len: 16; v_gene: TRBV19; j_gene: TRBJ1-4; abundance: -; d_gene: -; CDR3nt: TGTGCCACCAGCTTGGGGCGCGGAAGGTCTAATGAAAAACTGTTTTTT; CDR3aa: CATSLGRGRSNEKLFF
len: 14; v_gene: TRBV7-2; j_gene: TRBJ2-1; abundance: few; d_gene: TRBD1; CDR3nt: TGTGCCAGCACCTCGACAGGGCCCTACAATGAGCAGTTCTTC; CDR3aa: CASTSTGPYNEQFF
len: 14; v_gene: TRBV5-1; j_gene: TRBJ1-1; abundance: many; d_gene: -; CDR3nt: TGCGCCAGCAGCTGGGGACGCAGGAACACTGAAGCTTTCTTT; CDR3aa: CASSWGRRNTEAFF
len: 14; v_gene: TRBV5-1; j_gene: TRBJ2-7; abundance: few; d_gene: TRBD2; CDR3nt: TGCGCCAGCAGCTTGGAACTAGCGGGTCCCGAGCAGTACTTC; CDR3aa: CASSLELAGPEQYF
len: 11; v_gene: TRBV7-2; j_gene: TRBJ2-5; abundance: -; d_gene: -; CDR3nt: TGTGCCAGCAGCCCTAGCCTTACCCAGTACTTC; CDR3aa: CASSPSLTQYF
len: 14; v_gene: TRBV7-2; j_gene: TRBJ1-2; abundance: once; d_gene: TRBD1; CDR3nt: TGTGCCAGCACCCCGGGACAGGCGAACTATGGCTACACCTTC; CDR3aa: CASTPGQANYGYTF
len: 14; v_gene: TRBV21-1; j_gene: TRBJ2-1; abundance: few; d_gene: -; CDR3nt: TGTGCCAGCAGCAAAGGGGAAGGGTTCGCCGAGCAGTTCTTC; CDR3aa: CASSKGEGFAEQFF
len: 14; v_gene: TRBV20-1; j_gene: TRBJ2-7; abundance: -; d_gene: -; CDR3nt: TGCAGTGCTAGACCCCGGGGAAGCTCCTACGAGCAGTACTTC; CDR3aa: CSARPRGSSYEQYF
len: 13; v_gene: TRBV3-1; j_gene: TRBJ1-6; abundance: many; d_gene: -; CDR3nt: TGTGCCAGCAGCCCAAGCATCGGTTCACCCCTCCACTTT; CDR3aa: CASSPSIGSPLHF
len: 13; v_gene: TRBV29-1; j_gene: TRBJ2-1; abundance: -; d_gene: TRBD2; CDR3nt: TGCAGCGTTCGTAGCGGGACTTACAATGAGCAGTTCTTC; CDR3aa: CSVRSGTYNEQFF
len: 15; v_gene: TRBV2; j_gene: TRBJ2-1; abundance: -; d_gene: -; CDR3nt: TGTGCCAGCAGTGAACAAGGATCCCCTTACAATGAGCAGTTCTTC; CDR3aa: CASSEQGSPYNEQFF
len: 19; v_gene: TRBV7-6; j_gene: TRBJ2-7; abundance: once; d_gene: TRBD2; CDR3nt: TGTGCCAACATGCCTTTTCCTCAGCTAGCGGGGACCCCACCTTACGAGCAGTACTTC; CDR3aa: CANMPFPQLAGTPPYEQYF
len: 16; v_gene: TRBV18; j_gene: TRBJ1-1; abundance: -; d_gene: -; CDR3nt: TGTGCCAGCTCGCCAAATCGGGACACTTTGAACACTGAAGCTTTCTTT; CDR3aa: CASSPNRDTLNTEAFF
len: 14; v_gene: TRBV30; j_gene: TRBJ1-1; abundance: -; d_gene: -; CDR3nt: TGTGCCTGGAGCCCCAGCGGGTTGAACACTGAAGCTTTCTTT; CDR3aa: CAWSPSGLNTEAFF
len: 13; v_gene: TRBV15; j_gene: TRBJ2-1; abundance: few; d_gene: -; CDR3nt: TGTGCCACCAGCAGAGAGGTGGGTAATGAGCAGTTCTTC; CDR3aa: CATSREVGNEQFF
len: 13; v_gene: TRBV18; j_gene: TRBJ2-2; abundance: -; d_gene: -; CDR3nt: TGTGCCAGCTCACCACAGGGGTCCGGGGAGCTGTTTTTT; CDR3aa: CASSPQGSGELFF
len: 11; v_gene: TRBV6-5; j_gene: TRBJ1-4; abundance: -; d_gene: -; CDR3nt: TGTGCCAGCGGGAACGTGGTAAAACTGTTTTTT; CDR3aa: CASGNVVKLFF